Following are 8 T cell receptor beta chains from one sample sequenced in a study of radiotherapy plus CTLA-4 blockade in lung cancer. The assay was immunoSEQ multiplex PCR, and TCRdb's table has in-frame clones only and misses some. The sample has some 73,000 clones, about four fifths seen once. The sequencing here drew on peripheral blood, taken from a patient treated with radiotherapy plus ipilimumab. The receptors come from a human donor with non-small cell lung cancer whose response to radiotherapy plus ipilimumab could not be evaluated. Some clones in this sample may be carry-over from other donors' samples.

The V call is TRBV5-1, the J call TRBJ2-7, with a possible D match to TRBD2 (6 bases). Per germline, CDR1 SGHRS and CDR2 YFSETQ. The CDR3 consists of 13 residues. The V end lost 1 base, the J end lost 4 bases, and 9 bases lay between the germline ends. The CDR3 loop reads CASSLIRGYEQYF. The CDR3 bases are TGCGCCAGCAGCTTGATTCGGGGGTACGAGCAGTACTTC.

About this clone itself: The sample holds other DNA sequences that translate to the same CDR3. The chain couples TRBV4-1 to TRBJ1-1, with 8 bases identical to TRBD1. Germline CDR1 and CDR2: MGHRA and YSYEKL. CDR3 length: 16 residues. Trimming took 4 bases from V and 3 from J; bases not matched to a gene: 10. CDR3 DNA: TGCGCCAGCAGCCTGCGGGCAGGGGGCTTGGACACTGAAGCTTTCTTT. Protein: CASSLRAGGLDTEAFF.

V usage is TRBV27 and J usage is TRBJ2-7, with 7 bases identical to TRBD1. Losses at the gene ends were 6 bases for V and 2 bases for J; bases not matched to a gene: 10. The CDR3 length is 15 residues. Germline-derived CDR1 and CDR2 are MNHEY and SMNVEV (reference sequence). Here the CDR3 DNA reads TGTGCCAGCAGGGGTCTGAGGGGGCTAGCCTACGAGCAGTACTTC. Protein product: CASRGLRGLAYEQYF.

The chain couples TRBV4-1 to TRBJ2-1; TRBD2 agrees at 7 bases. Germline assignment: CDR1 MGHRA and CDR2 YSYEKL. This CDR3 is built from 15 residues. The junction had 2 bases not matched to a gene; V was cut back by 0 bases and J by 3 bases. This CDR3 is CASSQDPGGYNEQFF. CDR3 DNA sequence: TGCGCCAGCAGCCAAGATCCGGGAGGCTACAATGAGCAGTTCTTC.

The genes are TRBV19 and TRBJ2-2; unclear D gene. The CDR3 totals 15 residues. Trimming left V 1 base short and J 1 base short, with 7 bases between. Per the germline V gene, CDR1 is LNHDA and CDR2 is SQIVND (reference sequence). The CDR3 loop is CASSIGAGNTGELFF. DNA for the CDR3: TGTGCCAGTAGTATAGGGGCAGGGAACACCGGGGAGCTGTTTTTT.

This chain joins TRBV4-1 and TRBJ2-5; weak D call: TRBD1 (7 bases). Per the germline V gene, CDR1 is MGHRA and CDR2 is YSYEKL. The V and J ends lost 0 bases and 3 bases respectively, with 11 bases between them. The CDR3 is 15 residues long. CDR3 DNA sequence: TGCGCCAGCAGCCAAGATGGAGGGGGCGAAGAGACCCAGTACTTC. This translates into CASSQDGGGEETQYF.

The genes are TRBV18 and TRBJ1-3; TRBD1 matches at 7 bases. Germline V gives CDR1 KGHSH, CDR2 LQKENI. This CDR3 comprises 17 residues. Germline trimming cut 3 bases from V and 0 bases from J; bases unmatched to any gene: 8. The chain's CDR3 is CASSPAGQRISGNTIYF. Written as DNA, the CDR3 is TGTGCCAGCTCACCGGCGGGACAGCGTATCTCTGGAAACACCATATATTTT.

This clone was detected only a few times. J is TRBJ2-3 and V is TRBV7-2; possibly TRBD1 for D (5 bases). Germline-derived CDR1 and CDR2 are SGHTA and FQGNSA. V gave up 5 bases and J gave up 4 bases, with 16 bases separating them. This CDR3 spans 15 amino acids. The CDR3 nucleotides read TGTGCCAGCAGCCGCCAGGGCGGCTCCCCAGATACGCAGTATTTT. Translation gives CASSRQGGSPDTQYF.